The 27 T cell receptor beta chains presented below share a single source sample, sequenced in a study of persistence of HIV-infected CD4 T cells (dated by TCRdb to 2020 to 2022). Interpreted using the paper, the treatment or condition label stands for: suppressive antiretroviral therapy. Lysates of CMV-infected fibroblasts at 10 ug/mL were used to stimulate the cells. CD4+ T cells that responded were sorted based on upregulation of both CD40 ligand and CD69. The immunoSEQ hsTCRB assay version 4, run in survey mode, was used to sequence TCRbeta repertoires from genomic DNA. What TCRdb holds here is the immuneACCESS table cut down to in-frame rearrangements. Part of the clones is not present; checked against another copy, under half of the missing clones reflect an unresolved V gene, and the others are unexplained. For this sample the table gives 10,000 to 15,000 clones, of which approximately 71% were detected only once. In total, the top ten clones hold 17% of the sample.

These receptors lack a known antigen. The input for sequencing was CD4+ T cells sorted from PBMCs after roughly 18-hour stimulation, taken from a patient who received antiretroviral therapy. The cell subset or site label here, explained by the study, means: CD40L+CD69+ CD4 T cells responding to CMV lysate. These receptors came from an adult man with HIV who was CMV-seropositive.

This clone appeared a single time. The chain employs TRBV28 and TRBJ2-3; TRBD1 might be the D (5 bases). The CDR3 runs to 16 residues. Trimming cost V 7 bases and J 0 bases, with 17 bases left between them. Germline loops: CDR1 MDHEN, CDR2 SYDVKM. As DNA, the CDR3 is TGTGCCAGCACCCCCTCGACAGTGAGAAGCACAGATACGCAGTATTTT. It translates to CASTPSTVRSTDTQYF.

In its sample, this clone is large. The gene calls are TRBV28 and TRBJ1-2, with TRBD1 matching over 9 bases. Trimming removed 8 bases from V and 7 bases from J; junction bases left unmatched: 8. Germline V gene lookup returns CDR1 MDHEN and CDR2 SYDVKM. This CDR3 has 13 amino acids. The CDR3 here is CASGIDRGVGYTF. CDR3 bases: TGTGCCAGCGGCATTGACAGGGGGGTTGGCTACACCTTC.

The chain uses TRBV27 and TRBJ2-7; D may be TRBD1 or TRBD2 (5 bases each). V dropped 2 bases and J dropped 2 bases, with 13 bases sitting between them. CDR1 is MNHEY, CDR2 SMNVEV, per germline (reference sequence). The CDR3 totals 15 residues. CDR3 DNA: TGTGCCAGCAGTTTAATCGGGGCGATTCCCTACGAGCAGTACTTC. Translation gives CASSLIGAIPYEQYF.

The rearrangement uses TRBV28 and TRBJ2-3; no firm D call. Germline V gives CDR1 MDHEN, CDR2 SYDVKM. The CDR3 is 12 amino acids. V gave up 4 bases and J gave up 6 bases, with 8 bases separating them. In DNA, the CDR3 is TGTGCCAGCAGTTCATTTATCGATACGCAGTATTTT. This codes for CASSSFIDTQYF.

CDR3 protein: CASSVDDSTDTQYF. Here the CDR3 DNA reads TGTGCCAGCAGCGTAGATGACAGCACAGATACGCAGTATTTT. This rearrangement joins TRBV9 to TRBJ2-3; D is ambiguous. CDR1 is SGDLS and CDR2 is YYNGEE in the germline V gene. Trimming cost V 0 bases and J 0 bases, with 5 bases left between them. This CDR3 has 14 amino acids.

This clone was seen more than once but under ten times. The V gene is TRBV24-1, the J gene TRBJ2-2; D unclear. Germline V gene data show CDR1 as KGHDR and CDR2 as SFDVKD. V dropped 3 bases and J dropped 9 bases, with 16 bases sitting between them. CDR3 length: 15 amino acids. CDR3 residues: CATSDPYRGLRELFF. Written as DNA, the CDR3 is TGTGCCACCAGTGATCCTTATCGAGGCTTGCGGGAGCTGTTTTTT.

This chain connects TRBV19 to TRBJ2-7; D unresolved. V was trimmed by 5 bases and J by 3 bases, leaving 20 bases between them. The germline V gene encodes CDR1 LNHDA and CDR2 SQIVND (reference sequence). The CDR3 contains 16 residues. CDR3 DNA sequence: TGTGCCAGTAGTCCCCGCCTCAGGACGGAAAACTACGAGCAGTACTTC. This gives the protein CASSPRLRTENYEQYF.

V gene TRBV12-3 or TRBV12-4 combines with J gene TRBJ1-5; D possibly corresponds to TRBD1 (6 bases). V was pared by 6 bases and J by 4 bases, with 10 bases between. This CDR3 is built from 13 residues. CDR3 DNA: TGTGCCAGCAGATCTGACAGGAATCAGCCCCAGCATTTT. This codes for CASRSDRNQPQHF.

The genes are TRBV6-5 and TRBJ1-5, with D maybe TRBD1 (6 bases). The CDR3 runs to 15 residues. Trimming took 6 bases from V and 0 from J, leaving 12 bases between them. CDR1 and CDR2 (germline): MNHEY, SVGAGI. Written as DNA, the CDR3 is TGTGCCAGCAGCCAGGGACATTATAGCAATCAGCCCCAGCATTTT. This gives the protein CASSQGHYSNQPQHF.

Here the CDR3 reads CASSDGESSYNSPLHF. The CDR3 coding sequence is TGTGCCAGCAGTGATGGAGAAAGCTCCTATAATTCACCCCTCCACTTT. The V call is TRBV6-4, the J call TRBJ1-6; D remains unclear. Trimming pared 3 bases from V and 0 bases from J, leaving 9 bases between. Germline loops: CDR1 MRHNA, CDR2 SNTAGT. The CDR3 totals 16 residues.

The chain joins TRBV19 to TRBJ2-7; 8 bases match TRBD1. The CDR3 sequence is 16 residues long. Looked up from germline, CDR1 is LNHDA and CDR2 is SQIVND (reference sequence). The trim removed 4 bases at V and 0 bases at J, leaving 8 bases unmatched. CDR3 loop: CASSSARTGNSYEQYF. The CDR3 DNA is TGTGCCAGTAGTAGCGCCCGGACAGGGAACTCCTACGAGCAGTACTTC. Combining the CDR3 with reference TRBV19 and TRBJ2-7 gives the whole variable domain DGGITQSPKYLFRKEGQNVTLSCEQNLNHDAMYWYRQDPGQGLRLIYYSQIVNDFQKGDIAEGYSVSREKKESFPLTVTSAQKNPTAFYLCASSSARTGNSYEQYFGPGTRLTVT.

This chain uses TRBV11-3 with TRBJ2-3; maybe TRBD2 (7 bases). Germline CDR1 and CDR2: SGHNT and YENEEA. V dropped 2 bases and J dropped 4 bases, with 10 bases sitting between them. The CDR3 is 14 residues long. The DNA of the CDR3 is TGTGCCAGCAGCTTAAGGGGGGGATCAGATACGCAGTATTTT. This codes for CASSLRGGSDTQYF.

The gene calls are TRBV24-1 and TRBJ1-5, with 8 bases lining up with TRBD1. Germline assignment: CDR1 KGHDR and CDR2 SFDVKD. Losses at the gene ends were 3 bases for V and 5 bases for J; bases not matched to a gene: 8. The CDR3 has 16 residues. CDR3 DNA: TGTGCCACCAGTGATCCTCGACAGGGGACGGATCAGCCCCAGCATTTT. This encodes CATSDPRQGTDQPQHF.

The chain has TRBV6-5 and TRBJ1-5; the match to TRBD1 covers 9 bases. This CDR3 comprises 14 residues. V lost 5 bases and J lost 9; bases outside the gene matches: 8. Germline CDR1 and CDR2: MNHEY and SVGAGI. CDR3 sequence (DNA): TGTGCCAGCAGTACGGGACAGGGTGGCGGGCCCCAGCATTTT. Its translation is CASSTGQGGGPQHF.

This chain uses TRBV5-8 with TRBJ2-1; a possible D gene is TRBD1 (5 bases). CDR3 size: 15 residues. V was shortened by 0 bases and J by 3 bases, with 10 bases between the two germline ends. Germline CDR1 reads SGHTS; CDR2 reads YDEGEE. The CDR3 DNA sequence: TGTGCCAGCAGCTTGGGGGGCAGGTACTACAATGAGCAGTTCTTC. Its translation: CASSLGGRYYNEQFF.

This chain joins TRBV15 and TRBJ2-7; 8 nucleotides line up with TRBD1. The CDR3 runs 14 residues. The trim removed 3 bases at V and 2 bases at J, leaving 3 bases unmatched. CDR1 and CDR2 from the germline V gene are LNHNV and YYDKDF (reference sequence). The CDR3 is CATSRDRDAYEQYF. The DNA for the CDR3 is TGTGCCACCAGCAGGGACAGGGACGCCTACGAGCAGTACTTC.

This clone was seen more than once but under ten times. This chain connects TRBV5-8 to TRBJ1-5; TRBD1 matches at 8 bases. CDR1 is SGHTS and CDR2 is YDEGEE in the germline V gene. V shed 2 bases and J 1 base; nucleotides not matched to a gene: 8. The CDR3 runs to 17 residues. The CDR3 region is CASSFDRGGVSNQPQHF. The CDR3 DNA sequence: TGTGCCAGCAGCTTCGACAGGGGCGGGGTGAGCAATCAGCCCCAGCATTTT.

The J gene is TRBJ2-7, the V gene TRBV2, with a weak D call TRBD1 (5 bases). CDR3 length: 12 amino acids. V was clipped by 8 bases and J by 3 bases, with 11 bases between them. The V gene's germline CDR1 is SNHLY and CDR2 FYNNEI. The CDR3 is CASARQGYEQYF. CDR3 in DNA: TGTGCCAGCGCAAGGCAGGGCTACGAGCAGTACTTC.

Points on this clone: Other DNA sequences in the sample encode the same CDR3. V usage is TRBV5-1 and J usage is TRBJ2-3; TRBD2 matches 7 bases. Germline V gene data show CDR1 as SGHRS and CDR2 as YFSETQ. The CDR3 contains 16 residues. The ends lost 0 bases at V and 0 bases at J; junction bases unmatched: 4. The CDR3 DNA reads TGCGCCAGCAGCTTGGCGGGGGGACGCAGCACAGATACGCAGTATTTT. It yields the protein CASSLAGGRSTDTQYF.

This clone was recorded once. The CDR3 is CASTGTGPNTGELFF. In DNA, the CDR3 is TGTGCCAGCACAGGGACCGGACCGAACACCGGGGAGCTGTTTTTT. The chain recombines TRBV5-6 with TRBJ2-2; TRBD1 or TRBD2 may be the D gene (5 bases each). There are 15 residues in the CDR3. V was cut by 6 bases and J by 0 bases, with 12 bases left in between. CDR1 SGHDT and CDR2 YYEEEE come from the germline V gene. The full variable domain, its missing parts supplied by reference TRBV5-6 and TRBJ2-2, is DAGVTQSPTHLIKTRGQQVTLRCSPKSGHDTVSWYQQALGQGPQFIFQYYEEEERQRGNFPDRFSGHQFPNYSSELNVNALLLGDSALYLCASTGTGPNTGELFFGEGSRLTVL.

This clone came up a few times. This chain uses TRBV7-3 with TRBJ2-7; 7 bases match TRBD1. J was trimmed by 5 bases and V by 1 base; bases with no gene match: 8. Germline values: CDR1 SGHTA, CDR2 FQGTGA. The CDR3 consists of 15 residues. The CDR3 loop is CASSLKAGGGHEQYF. The CDR3 DNA is TGTGCCAGCAGCTTAAAGGCAGGGGGTGGGCACGAGCAGTACTTC.

This chain links TRBV7-7 with TRBJ2-2; 8 bases are shared with TRBD1. Germline V gives CDR1 SSHAT, CDR2 FNYEAQ (reference sequence). V was clipped by 1 base and J by 6 bases; unmatched bases: 4. CDR3 size: 15 residues. This CDR3 reads CASSLEGQVAGELFF. Here the CDR3 DNA reads TGTGCCAGCAGCTTAGAGGGACAGGTAGCCGGGGAGCTGTTTTTT.

This clone was seen only once. The V and J genes are TRBV2 and TRBJ1-4; 7 bases fit TRBD1. This CDR3 has 15 residues. The J segment lost 5 bases and the V segment lost 8 bases, leaving 11 bases of the junction unmatched. Germline assignment: CDR1 SNHLY and CDR2 FYNNEI. CDR3 sequence: CASHGTVDGNEKLFF. The CDR3 nucleotides are TGTGCCAGCCACGGGACAGTCGACGGCAATGAAAAACTGTTTTTT.

The chain has TRBV20-1 and TRBJ1-1; D is perhaps TRBD1 (5 bases). V was trimmed by 3 bases and J by 6 bases, leaving 8 bases between them. The CDR3 runs to 11 residues. Germline V gene lookup returns CDR1 DFQATT and CDR2 SNEGSKA (reference sequence). The CDR3 here is CSASWGAEAFF. The CDR3 DNA reads as TGCAGTGCTAGCTGGGGCGCTGAAGCTTTCTTT.

The table lists this clone with a few counts. V usage is TRBV19 and J usage is TRBJ2-7; 10 bases are shared with TRBD1. The V gene end was trimmed by 3 bases and the J gene end by 2 bases; junction bases not matched to a gene: 4. Germline V gene sequence: CDR1 LNHDA, CDR2 SQIVND (reference sequence). This CDR3 is built from 15 residues. The CDR3 DNA reads TGTGCCAGTAGTATCGGACAGGGGGTAACCTACGAGCAGTACTTC. Translated, it gives CASSIGQGVTYEQYF.

This clone showed up just a few times. This chain uses TRBV5-4 with TRBJ1-2, with D tentatively TRBD1 (5 bases). Trimming removed 0 bases at V and 8 bases at J, with 11 bases between. This CDR3 comprises 13 residues. Looked up from germline, CDR1 is SGHNT and CDR2 is YYREEE (reference sequence). The CDR3 loop is CASSLARAGGYTF. In nucleotides, the CDR3 is TGTGCCAGCAGCTTGGCCAGGGCCGGGGGCTACACCTTC.

This clone occurred a few times. V and J are TRBV6-5 and TRBJ2-7, with D possibly being TRBD2 (5 bases). Trimming shortened V by 0 bases and J by 7 bases, and 16 bases separated the two germline ends. The length of the CDR3 is 15 residues. Germline lookup yields CDR1 MNHEY and CDR2 SVGAGI. CDR3 DNA: TGTGCCAGCAGTTACTCCTTCGGTTCTACGGGGGAGCAGTACTTC. Its translation: CASSYSFGSTGEQYF.